Each of the 29 T cell receptor beta chains below was sequenced from the same sample in a study of blood T cell repertoires in COVID-19 (dated by TCRdb to 2020 to 2021). The protocol used for the library was the immunoSEQ multiplex PCR assay. In its TCRdb copy, this immuneACCESS table keeps in-frame sequences only and misses some clones. Where compared with another copy, unresolved V genes explain less than half of these, and the others have no known cause. The sample table holds 140,000 to 150,000 clones, of which approximately 88% were seen once. Of the sample, roughly a tenth falls within the top ten clones. Sequencing used peripheral blood. The receptors were sampled from a man in his sixties with active or convalescent COVID-19.

This clone has just a few counts. Relative to the germline gene, one junction end is altered; a read error may explain this. The V and J genes are TRBV5-5 and TRBJ1-3, with D tentatively TRBD1 (6 bases). This CDR3 is 16 amino acids long. Germline V gene lookup returns CDR1 SGHKS and CDR2 YYEKEE (reference sequence). The CDR3 sequence is CASTLGAAATGNTIYF. The CDR3 DNA sequence: TGTGCCAGCACCTTGGGGGCAGCGGCTACTGGAAACACCATATATTTT. The entire variable domain, with the rest obtained from reference TRBV5-5 and TRBJ1-3, is as follows: DAGVTQSPTHLIKTRGQQVTLRCSPISGHKSVSWYQQVLGQGPQFIFQYYEKEERGRGNFPDRFSARQFPNYSSELNVNALLLGDSALYLCASTLGAAATGNTIYFGEGSWLTVV.

The chain couples TRBV28 to TRBJ2-7; TRBD2 agrees at 12 bases. The CDR3 covers 14 residues. Germline V gene data show CDR1 as MDHEN and CDR2 as SYDVKM. Losses at the gene ends were 6 bases for V and 6 bases for J; bases not matched to a gene: 6. The CDR3 is CASRLAGGPGEQYF. The CDR3 DNA sequence: TGTGCCAGCAGGCTAGCGGGAGGGCCGGGCGAGCAGTACTTC. Drawing the rest from reference TRBV28 and TRBJ2-7, the complete variable domain is DVKVTQSSRYLVKRTGEKVFLECVQDMDHENMFWYRQDPGLGLRLIYFSYDVKMKEKGDIPEGYSVSREKKERFSLILESASTNQTSMYLCASRLAGGPGEQYFGPGTRLTVT.

V is TRBV27 and J is TRBJ1-1, with D possibly being TRBD1 (6 bases). CDR1 is MNHEY, CDR2 SMNVEV, per germline (reference sequence). Between the trimmed V and J ends, which lost 5 bases and 5 bases, there was a span of 15 bases. This CDR3 has 14 residues. In DNA form, the CDR3 reads TGTGCCAGCAGTCCCGCAGGGAGGGGGACTGAAGCTTTCTTT. Its protein product is CASSPAGRGTEAFF.

This clone has a handful of counts. The chain combines TRBV12-3 or TRBV12-4 with TRBJ1-1, with D possibly matching TRBD1 (5 bases). The CDR3 extends over 12 amino acids. V dropped 2 bases and J dropped 8 bases, with 9 bases sitting between them. CDR3 loop: CASSLWGREAFF. The CDR3 coding sequence is TGTGCCAGCAGTTTATGGGGCAGAGAAGCTTTCTTT.

The gene calls are TRBV7-9 and TRBJ2-1, with TRBD2 matching over 10 bases. CDR3 length equals 15 residues. The junction had 7 bases not matched to a gene; V was cut back by 2 bases and J by 9 bases. Germline V gives CDR1 SEHNR, CDR2 FQNEAQ (reference sequence). As DNA, the CDR3 is TGTGCCAGCAGCTTAACTAGCGGGATGGTCGGTGAGCAGTTCTTC. It specifies CASSLTSGMVGEQFF. The whole variable domain, filled in from reference TRBV7-9 and TRBJ2-1, reads DTGVSQNPRHKITKRGQNVTFRCDPISEHNRLYWYRQTLGQGPEFLTYFQNEAQLEKSRLLSDRFSAERPKGSFSTLEIQRTEQGDSAMYLCASSLTSGMVGEQFFGPGTRLTVL.

The rearrangement joins TRBV7-2 to TRBJ2-7, with D perhaps matching TRBD2 (6 bases). V lost 1 base, J lost 4 bases, and 8 bases lay in between. The CDR3 has 13 residues. Germline CDR1 is SGHTA and CDR2 is FQGNSA. The CDR3 coding sequence is TGTGCCAGCAGCTTAGTTGCGGGGTACGAGCAGTACTTC. It encodes CASSLVAGYEQYF.

This clone has just a few counts. The CDR3 DNA reads as TGTGCCAGCAGCGATTTGGGGACTACCGGGGAGCTGTTTTTT. It specifies CASSDLGTTGELFF. The V call is TRBV21-1, the J call TRBJ2-2; no DNA check was done on the table's D call, TRBD2. TRBV21-1 has pseudogene status. The CDR3 spans 14 residues.

The rearrangement links TRBV20-1 to TRBJ2-7; 8 positions match TRBD2. Trimming took 3 bases from V and 3 from J; bases not matched to a gene: 7. CDR1 and CDR2 (germline): DFQATT, SNEGSKA (reference sequence). CDR3 length: 14 amino acids. CDR3 protein: CSASTREGLYEQYF. As DNA, the CDR3 is TGCAGTGCTAGTACCCGGGAGGGCCTCTACGAGCAGTACTTC.

The gene calls are TRBV28 and TRBJ2-1; a weak D match, TRBD1 (6 bases). CDR3 length: 15 residues. Germline-derived CDR1 and CDR2 are MDHEN and SYDVKM. Deletions cut 2 bases from V and 4 bases from J, with 12 bases between. DNA for the CDR3: TGTGCCAGCAGTTTACAGGGGCTGTTTTACAATGAGCAGTTCTTC. Translation: CASSLQGLFYNEQFF.

This clone was observed once. The chain couples TRBV7-2 to TRBJ1-4; 8 bases are a match to TRBD1. Germline values: CDR1 SGHTA, CDR2 FQGNSA. The CDR3 contains 14 residues. V dropped 6 bases and J dropped 9; count of bases not matched to a gene: 9. CDR3 coding DNA: TGTGCCAGCAGTTCAGGGGGCGCCGATCAAAAACTGTTTTTT. It is translated as CASSSGGADQKLFF.

The chain carries TRBV4-1 and TRBJ1-1, with 8 nucleotides matching TRBD1. Losses at the gene ends were 3 bases for V and 0 bases for J; bases not matched to a gene: 0. Germline CDR1 MGHRA, CDR2 YSYEKL. The CDR3 loop spans 14 amino acids. The CDR3 protein is CASSQTGVNTEAFF. CDR3 coding DNA: TGCGCCAGCAGCCAGACAGGGGTGAACACTGAAGCTTTCTTT.

This chain connects TRBV7-9 to TRBJ1-1; 7 bases are a match to TRBD1. V shed 8 bases, J shed 13 bases, and the junction held 19 bases outside the gene matches. This CDR3 is 14 amino acids long. Germline V gene data show CDR1 as SEHNR and CDR2 as FQNEAQ (reference sequence). CDR3 coding DNA: TGTGCCAGCGGGGAACCGGGACAGAGCGAACGAAGTTTCTTT. Residues: CASGEPGQSERSFF.

The gene calls are TRBV6-2 or TRBV6-3 and TRBJ1-2; D perhaps matches TRBD1 (5 bases). Germline V lookup: CDR1 MNHEY, CDR2 SVGEGT. The CDR3 length is 14 residues. V lost 2 bases and J 3 bases, leaving 10 bases between the germline ends. The CDR3 coding sequence is TGTGCCAGCAGTTACCCGCCGGGGGACTATGGCTACACCTTC. This encodes CASSYPPGDYGYTF.

The chain links TRBV30 to TRBJ1-3; 8 bases are a match to TRBD1. The CDR3 spans 15 residues. Germline CDR1 and CDR2: GTSNPN and SVGIG (reference sequence). The V segment lost 1 base and the J segment 0 bases; nucleotides outside the gene matches: 2. Written as DNA, the CDR3 is TGTGCCTGGAGTGGACAGGGGAACTCTGGAAACACCATATATTTT. It specifies CAWSGQGNSGNTIYF.

This chain's CDR3 is CASSSGLADYEQYF. In DNA form, the CDR3 reads TGTGCCAGCAGTTCAGGACTAGCGGATTACGAGCAGTACTTC. This chain connects TRBV27 to TRBJ2-7; 10 bases agree with TRBD2. The V and J ends lost 4 bases and 4 bases, in that order; junction bases with no gene match: 4. The CDR3 is 14 residues long. Germline lookup yields CDR1 MNHEY and CDR2 SMNVEV (reference sequence).

V and J are TRBV23-1 and TRBJ2-3; TRBD1 matches at 9 bases. TRBV23-1 is placed among ORFs of uncertain function. The CDR3 sequence is 20 residues long. Trimming removed 4 bases from V and 0 bases from J; junction bases left unmatched: 17. DNA of the CDR3: TGCGCCAGCAGTCGACCCTCACAGGGGGCGGCTGGGAGGAGCACAGATACGCAGTATTTT. This sequence encodes CASSRPSQGAAGRSTDTQYF.

The rearrangement uses TRBV5-6 and TRBJ1-5; TRBD1 matches 10 bases. CDR1 is SGHDT and CDR2 is YYEEEE in the germline V gene. Trimming cost V 1 base and J 3 bases; bases outside gene matches: 7. This CDR3 is 17 amino acids long. Here the CDR3 reads CASSLLGGQGYNQPQHF. Here the CDR3 DNA reads TGTGCCAGCAGCTTGTTAGGGGGACAGGGGTACAATCAGCCCCAGCATTTT.

This clone showed up just a few times. The chain employs TRBV25-1 and TRBJ2-5; perhaps TRBD2 as D (5 bases). CDR3 size: 16 residues. Between the trimmed V and J ends, which lost 8 bases and 4 bases, there was a span of 23 bases. Looked up from germline, CDR1 is MGHDK and CDR2 is SYGVNS. CDR3 sequence: CASSETRAGNRETQYF. DNA for the CDR3: TGTGCCAGCTCCGAAACCCGGGCCGGGAATAGAGAGACCCAGTACTTC.

This chain links TRBV19 with TRBJ1-5; 9 bases align to TRBD1. The V and J ends lost 4 bases and 3 bases, in that order; junction bases with no gene match: 4. This CDR3 is 15 amino acids long. Per the germline V gene, CDR1 is LNHDA and CDR2 is SQIVND (reference sequence). The DNA for the CDR3 is TGTGCCAGTAGTACCGGGGACAGGGTCAATCAGCCCCAGCATTTT. It codes for CASSTGDRVNQPQHF.

This chain links TRBV3-1 (or the pseudogene TRBV3-2) with TRBJ2-7, with 10 nucleotides matching TRBD2. This CDR3 has 15 amino acids. Germline trimming cut 4 bases from V and 2 bases from J; bases unmatched to any gene: 5. CDR1 and CDR2 from the germline V gene are LGHDT and YNNKEL (reference sequence). This chain's CDR3 is CASSPHSGRTYEQYF. The CDR3 DNA is TGTGCCAGCAGCCCCCATAGCGGGAGGACCTACGAGCAGTACTTC.

This chain uses TRBV5-1 with TRBJ1-1; TRBD1 matches 8 bases. In germline, CDR1 is SGHRS, CDR2 YFSETQ. After removal of 0 bases from V and 5 bases from J, the junction contained 6 bases not matched to a gene. This CDR3 comprises 15 residues. The CDR3 DNA reads as TGCGCCAGCAGCTTGGCAGGACAGGGAAGGACTGAAGCTTTCTTT. As protein: CASSLAGQGRTEAFF.

The chain uses TRBV28 and TRBJ1-4; possible D gene TRBD1, 5 bases. V gave up 4 bases and J gave up 5 bases, with 17 bases separating them. This CDR3 is 16 amino acids long. Germline V gene data show CDR1 as MDHEN and CDR2 as SYDVKM. CDR3 nucleotides: TGTGCCAGCAGTTACCCCCAGGGAACTTTCAATGAAAAACTGTTTTTT. Translated: CASSYPQGTFNEKLFF.

V and J are TRBV6-5 and TRBJ1-5; 8 bases match TRBD1. The V gene end was trimmed by 6 bases and the J gene end by 1 base; junction bases not matched to a gene: 5. The CDR3 totals 15 residues. The V gene's germline CDR1 is MNHEY and CDR2 SVGAGI. This CDR3 reads CASRRDRTSNQPQHF. CDR3 coding DNA: TGTGCCAGCAGGCGGGACAGGACCAGCAATCAGCCCCAGCATTTT.

The V gene is TRBV13, the J gene TRBJ2-7; TRBD1 matches 11 bases. The V gene end was trimmed by 8 bases and the J gene end by 7 bases; junction bases not matched to a gene: 7. The CDR3 spans 13 residues. CDR1 and CDR2 from the germline V gene are PRHDT and FYEKMQ (reference sequence). CDR3 in amino acids: CASGGQGAQEQYF. The CDR3 DNA reads TGTGCCAGCGGCGGACAGGGGGCGCAGGAGCAGTACTTC.

The chain uses TRBV3-1 (or the pseudogene TRBV3-2) and TRBJ2-4, with a possible D match to TRBD2 (6 bases). CDR3 size: 15 residues. Trimming removed 0 bases at V and 0 bases at J, with 6 bases between. Germline CDR1 reads LGHDT; CDR2 reads YNNKEL (reference sequence). The CDR3 DNA follows: TGTGCCAGCAGCCAAGAGGGACTAGCCAAAAACATTCAGTACTTC. This sequence encodes CASSQEGLAKNIQYF.

CDR3 sequence (DNA): TGTGCCAGCAGCCCGTACCGGCAGGTCCAAGAGACCCAGTACTTC. It codes for CASSPYRQVQETQYF. The rearrangement links TRBV3-1 (or the pseudogene TRBV3-2) to TRBJ2-5; no clear D. Trimming cost V 4 bases and J 1 base, with 13 bases left between them. The CDR3 consists of 15 residues. The germline V gene encodes CDR1 LGHDT and CDR2 YNNKEL (reference sequence).

The rearrangement uses TRBV28 and TRBJ1-6, with 7 bases aligning to TRBD1. V lost 4 bases, J lost 9 bases, and 15 bases stayed unmatched. The germline V gene has CDR1 MDHEN and CDR2 SYDVKM. CDR3 length equals 17 residues. DNA for the CDR3: TGTGCCAGCAGTTCCCCCTCCAAGCAGGGGGACGGTTCACCCCTCCACTTT. This sequence encodes CASSSPSKQGDGSPLHF.

The rearrangement joins TRBV5-1 to TRBJ2-5, with D possibly matching TRBD2 (5 bases). In germline, CDR1 is SGHRS, CDR2 YFSETQ. CDR3 length equals 15 residues. V shed 0 bases and J shed 2 bases, with 11 bases lying between them. CDR3 sequence: CASSLAGSRQETQYF. As DNA, the CDR3 is TGCGCCAGCAGCTTGGCGGGAAGCAGGCAAGAGACCCAGTACTTC. The full variable domain, completed using reference TRBV5-1 and TRBJ2-5, is KAGVTQTPRYLIKTRGQQVTLSCSPISGHRSVSWYQQTPGQGLQFLFEYFSETQRNKGNFPGRFSGRQFSNSRSEMNVSTLELGDSALYLCASSLAGSRQETQYFGPGTRLLVL.

The CDR3 loop is CASRPAGGQGTDTQYF. CDR3 in DNA: TGTGCCAGCAGGCCCGCGGGGGGACAAGGCACAGATACGCAGTATTTT. The chain links TRBV2 to TRBJ2-3, with TRBD2 identical over 8 bases. This CDR3 is 16 amino acids long. Germline V gene data show CDR1 as SNHLY and CDR2 as FYNNEI. V lost 6 bases and J lost 1; bases outside the gene matches: 9. Based on the CDR3 plus reference TRBV2 and TRBJ2-3, the full variable domain is EPEVTQTPSHQVTQMGQEVILRCVPISNHLYFYWYRQILGQKVEFLVSFYNNEISEKSEIFDDQFSVERPDGSNFTLKIRSTKLEDSAMYFCASRPAGGQGTDTQYFGPGTRLTVL.